This T cell receptor beta chain was profiled in a study of metastatic and nonmetastatic thyroid tumors. About the research overall: Repertoire comparisons spanned blood and tumor or nodule tissue from malignant and benign thyroid patients. Study-wide results and caveats: Reportedly, malignant thyroid tumors had significantly higher TCR beta diversity than benign nodules, in blood and tumor.

No treatment had been given to any patient before thyroid surgery. Concerning this clone itself: Its antigen remains unidentified.

Per the original methods: A classifier of distant metastasis in papillary thyroid cancer was built from CDR3 differences (across clinicopathological groups). MiXCR reprocessed the PCR reads for TCRdb. TCRdb's processing, not the authors' own work, is the source of the V and J calls. The data hold roughly 58,000 clones, with less than 5% observed a single time. The CDR3 consists of 11 residues. CDR1 and CDR2 from the germline V gene are MDHEN and SYDVKM. Trimming left V 9 bases short and J 4 bases short, with 9 bases between. This TCR derives from a female donor with papillary thyroid cancer or a benign thyroid nodule (not recorded which). Some clones in this sample may be carry-over from other donors' samples. The specimen sequenced was blood. The chain combines TRBV28 with TRBJ1-1; the D is unclear. CDR3 coding DNA: TGTGCCAGTGACCGTCTCACTGAAGCTTTCTTT. Protein product: CASDRLTEAFF.